These 28 T cell receptor beta chains originate from one sample sequenced in a study of T cells in Graves' hyperthyroidism and ophthalmopathy. The investigators amplified TCR beta CDR3 regions from RNA transcripts. Carried out on the TCR CDR3, a first-round RT-PCR used the HTBI primer set. TCRdb ran MiXCR on the multiplex PCR reads and lists one entry per CDR3 protein. This table holds over 200,000 distinct CDR3 sequences, approximately 17% found once. Sequencing was performed on blood. These receptors were taken from a man in his fifties or sixties with Graves' hyperthyroidism.

The chain is built from TRBV7-9 and TRBJ2-5, with D possibly matching TRBD2 (6 bases). The DNA end is more similar to TRBJ2-1, so the J call may be wrong. The V gene's germline CDR1 is SEHNR and CDR2 FQNEAQ (reference sequence). The CDR3 spans 14 residues. CDR3 sequence (DNA): TGTGCCAGCAGCCAAGATCTGGGGGGAGTGACCCAGTTCTTC. It specifies CASSQDLGGVTQFF.

In its sample, this clonotype was seen many times. The chain links TRBV5-1 to TRBJ2-1, with D unresolved. Germline V gene lookup returns CDR1 SGHRS and CDR2 YFSETQ. The CDR3 length is 14 residues. Trimming removed 4 bases at V and 5 bases at J, with 13 bases between. CDR3 loop: CASSPPAGNNEQFF. The CDR3, as DNA: TGCGCCAGCAGCCCCCCGGCAGGCAACAATGAGCAGTTCTTC.

The gene calls are TRBV4-1 and TRBJ1-4; no clear D gene. Germline V lookup: CDR1 MGHRA, CDR2 YSYEKL. Trimming cost V 1 base and J 0 bases, with 15 bases left between them. CDR3 length: 18 residues. In nucleotides, the CDR3 is TGCGCCAGCAGCCAAGTGGAACTGCGGGCAGCAACTAATGAAAAACTGTTTTTT. Translation: CASSQVELRAATNEKLFF.

This clonotype has ten or more counts. This chain links TRBV20-1 with TRBJ2-7; 13 positions agree with TRBD2. The CDR3 spans 14 residues. Germline CDR1 and CDR2: DFQATT and SNEGSKA (reference sequence). The V gene end was trimmed by 5 bases and the J gene end by 7 bases; junction bases not matched to a gene: 8. CDR3 sequence reads: CSARLAGGPREQYF. CDR3 in DNA: TGCAGTGCTCGACTAGCGGGGGGTCCTCGGGAGCAGTACTTC.

The chain uses TRBV5-1 and TRBJ2-3; 11 nucleotides agree with TRBD1. Germline V gene data show CDR1 as SGHRS and CDR2 as YFSETQ. V shed 0 bases and J 5 bases; nucleotides not matched to a gene: 2. This CDR3 is 15 amino acids long. Written as DNA, the CDR3 is TGCGCCAGCAGCTTGGAGGGGACAGGGGGAGATACGCAGTATTTT. Translated, it gives CASSLEGTGGDTQYF.

Worth noting for this clonotype: A clone one base away is much larger, so this may be a read error. The V gene is TRBV30, the J gene TRBJ2-1, with D possibly being TRBD2 (6 bases). V was cut by 0 bases and J by 6 bases, with 15 bases left in between. CDR1 and CDR2 from the germline V gene are GTSNPN and SVGIG (reference sequence). The CDR3 runs 15 residues. The CDR3 DNA follows: TGTGCCTGGAGTGTACTACTAGCCCCATGCAATGAGCAGTTCTTC. Residues: CAWSVLLAPCNEQFF.

The rearrangement uses TRBV20-1 and TRBJ2-7; a weak D match, TRBD1 (7 bases). Per the germline V gene, CDR1 is DFQATT and CDR2 is SNEGSKA (reference sequence). CDR3 length: 13 residues. The germline V and J ends were trimmed by 4 bases and 3 bases, with 13 bases remaining between them. CDR3 residues: CSATRQGLYEQYF. CDR3 sequence (DNA): TGCAGTGCTACCAGACAGGGACTCTACGAGCAGTACTTC.

This clonotype was seen ten or more times. This chain uses TRBV5-1 with TRBJ2-2; 8 bases map to TRBD2. The CDR3 length is 15 residues. With V trimmed by 0 bases and J by 4 bases, 2 bases remained unmatched. Germline V lookup: CDR1 SGHRS, CDR2 YFSETQ. The CDR3 sequence: CASSLVTSGTGELFF. The CDR3, as DNA: TGCGCCAGCAGCTTGGTAACTAGCGGCACCGGGGAGCTGTTTTTT.

This clonotype was recorded at least ten times. The V and J genes are TRBV20-1 and TRBJ2-1; 8 nucleotides line up with TRBD2. Germline V lookup: CDR1 DFQATT, CDR2 SNEGSKA (reference sequence). The CDR3 is 16 amino acids. V trimming: 0 bases; J trimming: 9 bases; junction bases outside the gene matches: 13. The CDR3 loop reads CSARDPSGSNNGEQFF. Here the CDR3 DNA reads TGCAGTGCTAGAGATCCCAGCGGGAGCAACAATGGTGAGCAGTTCTTC.

This clonotype was seen at least ten times. The chain recombines TRBV12-3 or TRBV12-4 with TRBJ1-1; 9 bases agree with TRBD1. CDR3 length: 14 amino acids. With V trimmed by 5 bases and J by 3 bases, 4 bases remained unmatched. The CDR3 loop reads CASSNRGQDTEAFF. For the CDR3, the DNA is TGTGCCAGCAGTAACAGGGGGCAGGACACTGAAGCTTTCTTT.

This clonotype was counted ten times or more. J is TRBJ2-7 and V is TRBV2, with TRBD1 matching 7 bases. The germline CDR1 and CDR2 sequences are SNHLY and FYNNEI. The CDR3 contains 16 residues. With 5 bases clipped from V and 2 bases from J, the junction kept 12 bases outside the gene matches. Here the CDR3 DNA reads TGTGCCAGCAGTTATTCTGGGACAGCTGGTACCTACGAGCAGTACTTC. This encodes CASSYSGTAGTYEQYF. Supplemented by reference TRBV2 and TRBJ2-7, the full variable domain reads EPEVTQTPSHQVTQMGQEVILRCVPISNHLYFYWYRQILGQKVEFLVSFYNNEISEKSEIFDDQFSVERPDGSNFTLKIRSTKLEDSAMYFCASSYSGTAGTYEQYFGPGTRLTVT.

A few counts support this clonotype. The chain is built from TRBV5-1 and TRBJ2-1, with 7 positions matching TRBD2. The junction had 11 bases not matched to a gene; V was cut back by 4 bases and J by 7 bases. Germline V gene lookup returns CDR1 SGHRS and CDR2 YFSETQ. CDR3 length: 15 residues. CDR3: CASSPQAGWVNEQFF. The CDR3 nucleotides read TGCGCCAGCAGCCCCCAAGCGGGATGGGTTAATGAGCAGTTCTTC.

There are many counts of this clonotype. The J gene is TRBJ2-1, the V gene TRBV5-1; 13 nucleotides match TRBD2. Germline CDR1 and CDR2: SGHRS and YFSETQ. The CDR3 is made up of 15 amino acids. V dropped 7 bases and J dropped 2; count of bases not matched to a gene: 3. CDR3 protein: CASGTSGTAYNEQFF. In DNA, the CDR3 is TGCGCCAGCGGGACTAGCGGGACGGCCTACAATGAGCAGTTCTTC.

This clonotype has just a few counts. The V call is TRBV27, the J call TRBJ2-1; D is undetermined. Germline assignment: CDR1 MNHEY and CDR2 SMNVEV (reference sequence). V was trimmed by 3 bases and J by 0 bases, leaving 15 bases between them. This CDR3 contains 17 residues. The CDR3: CASSFLGARSSYNEQFF. CDR3 sequence (DNA): TGTGCCAGCAGTTTCCTCGGCGCCCGCAGCTCCTACAATGAGCAGTTCTTC.

This clonotype has just a few counts. The V gene is TRBV5-1, the J gene TRBJ1-5; possible D gene TRBD1, 5 bases. The CDR3 runs 15 residues. With 0 bases removed from V and 0 bases from J, the gap between germline ends came to 7 bases. Germline CDR1 is SGHRS and CDR2 is YFSETQ. This CDR3 reads CASSLGGASNQPQHF. CDR3 coding DNA: TGCGCCAGCAGCTTGGGAGGGGCTAGCAATCAGCCCCAGCATTTT.

The chain recombines TRBV7-2 with TRBJ2-1; D remains unclear. Germline-derived CDR1 and CDR2 are SGHTA and FQGNSA. V lost 1 base, J lost 10 bases, and 8 bases lay in between. The CDR3 runs to 12 residues. The CDR3 DNA reads TGTGCCAGCAGCTTAGATCGGCGGGAGCAGTTCTTC. Protein: CASSLDRREQFF.

This clonotype was picked up many times. V is TRBV3-1 and J is TRBJ2-1; 7 positions agree with TRBD1. CDR1 is LGHDT, CDR2 YNNKEL, per germline (reference sequence). With 4 bases clipped from V and 5 bases from J, the junction kept 8 bases outside the gene matches. The CDR3 spans 15 residues. CDR3 protein: CASSLAGQENNEQFF. Here the CDR3 DNA reads TGTGCCAGCAGCCTCGCCGGACAGGAAAACAATGAGCAGTTCTTC.

This clonotype has more than one count but fewer than ten. The V and J genes are TRBV18 and TRBJ2-1; D unresolved. Trimming pared 6 bases from V and 0 bases from J, leaving 24 bases between. Per the germline V gene, CDR1 is KGHSH and CDR2 is LQKENI. CDR3 length: 19 residues. The CDR3 protein is CASSILFRRALSSYNEQFF. The CDR3 region has the DNA TGTGCCAGCTCGATCCTTTTTCGGCGCGCCCTGAGCTCCTACAATGAGCAGTTCTTC.

This clonotype was observed a handful of times. The rearrangement links TRBV3-1 to TRBJ2-1; D gene uncertain. CDR3 size: 12 residues. Trimming took off 4 bases at V and 7 bases at J, with 8 bases between the two ends. Germline V gives CDR1 LGHDT, CDR2 YNNKEL (reference sequence). CDR3 sequence reads: CASSPRINEQFF. CDR3 DNA: TGTGCCAGCAGCCCCCGGATAAATGAGCAGTTCTTC.

This clonotype appeared many times. This chain connects TRBV28 to TRBJ1-4; D gene uncertain. The CDR3 has 16 amino acids. Germline CDR1 reads MDHEN; CDR2 reads SYDVKM. V gave up 6 bases and J gave up 0 bases, with 14 bases separating them. The CDR3: CASSGYSYATNEKLFF. The CDR3 DNA is TGTGCCAGCAGCGGGTACAGCTACGCAACTAATGAAAAACTGTTTTTT.

This clonotype occurred many times. The CDR3 sequence is CASSPGLAGGLRYEQYF. For the CDR3, the DNA is TGCGCCAGCAGCCCGGGACTAGCGGGAGGACTCCGATACGAGCAGTACTTC. This sequence joins TRBV5-1 and TRBJ2-7, with 15 bases that match TRBD2. Per the germline V gene, CDR1 is SGHRS and CDR2 is YFSETQ. The ends lost 4 bases at V and 4 bases at J; junction bases unmatched: 9. The CDR3 loop spans 17 amino acids.

The chain joins TRBV14 to TRBJ2-2; D is possibly TRBD1 (7 bases). Germline loops: CDR1 SGHDN, CDR2 FVKESK. The CDR3 sequence is 17 residues long. The ends were cut back, 0 bases at V and 10 bases at J, with 21 bases in the middle. CDR3 region: CASSQDSGGGGRKELFF. CDR3 nucleotide sequence: TGTGCCAGCAGCCAAGATTCCGGAGGGGGCGGGCGGAAGGAGCTGTTTTTT.

The chain couples TRBV9 to TRBJ2-1; D may correspond to TRBD1 or TRBD2 (5 bases each). Trimming left V 1 base short and J 5 bases short, with 10 bases between. The CDR3 has 14 amino acids. Germline V CDR1 and CDR2: SGDLS, YYNGEE. The CDR3 DNA reads as TGTGCCAGCAGCGTAAATTGGGGGAACAATGAGCAGTTCTTC. Residues: CASSVNWGNNEQFF.

This clonotype has only a few counts. The chain is built from TRBV14 and TRBJ1-3, with unresolved D. Trimming took 4 bases from V and 0 from J, leaving 7 bases between them. Germline values: CDR1 SGHDN, CDR2 FVKESK. The CDR3 runs 14 residues. The CDR3 sequence: CASSRGFSGNTIYF. CDR3 nucleotides: TGTGCCAGCAGCCGAGGATTCTCTGGAAACACCATATATTTT. Full variable domain (missing parts from reference TRBV14 and TRBJ1-3): EAGVTQFPSHSVIEKGQTVTLRCDPISGHDNLYWYRRVMGKEIKFLLHFVKESKQDESGMPNNRFLAERTGGTYSTLKVQPAELEDSGVYFCASSRGFSGNTIYFGEGSWLTVV.

There are many counts of this clonotype. The CDR3 here is CASRAPGQRDYEQYF. CDR3 in DNA: TGTGCCAGTAGAGCGCCGGGACAGCGAGACTACGAGCAGTACTTC. The rearrangement links TRBV19 to TRBJ2-7, with 7 bases identical to TRBD1. Looked up from germline, CDR1 is LNHDA and CDR2 is SQIVND (reference sequence). With 6 bases clipped from V and 3 bases from J, the junction kept 11 bases outside the gene matches. There are 15 residues in the CDR3.

Many counts were recorded for this clonotype. V gene TRBV28 combines with J gene TRBJ2-7, with TRBD1 identical over 8 bases. Germline CDR1 and CDR2: MDHEN and SYDVKM. V lost 6 bases to trimming and J lost 0 bases; unmatched junction nucleotides: 7. The CDR3 spans 15 residues. The CDR3 DNA sequence: TGTGCCAGCAGATTGGACAGGGCGAGCTCCTACGAGCAGTACTTC. Protein sequence: CASRLDRASSYEQYF.

This clonotype was detected many times. The J gene is TRBJ2-5, the V gene TRBV3-1; D may be TRBD1 (5 bases). Germline CDR1 reads LGHDT; CDR2 reads YNNKEL (reference sequence). This CDR3 comprises 16 residues. V lost 5 bases to trimming and J lost 2 bases, with 18 bases between them. The CDR3 nucleotides are TGTGCCAGCAGCGGGGCCCGAGACAGTCAACAAGAGACCCAGTACTTC. It translates to CASSGARDSQQETQYF.

The rearrangement links TRBV5-1 to TRBJ1-1, with D maybe TRBD1 (6 bases). V lost 2 bases to trimming and J lost 1 base, with 9 bases between them. CDR1 is SGHRS and CDR2 is YFSETQ in the germline V gene. The CDR3 loop spans 14 amino acids. The chain's CDR3 is CASSLRGTNTEAFF. CDR3 bases: TGCGCCAGCAGCTTAAGGGGGACGAACACTGAAGCTTTCTTT.